Here is one T cell receptor beta chain with its context. Germline V gene sequence: CDR1 KGHDR, CDR2 SFDVKD. The length of the CDR3 is 15 residues. Trimming at V came to 4 bases and at J to 2 bases, leaving 4 bases not matched to a gene. Sequencing was performed with immunoSEQ multiplex PCR; in TCRdb, only in-frame clones are kept and a portion is missing. The repertoire includes roughly 170,000 clones, 80% to 90% of them detected once, and 5% to 6% sits in the top ten. These data come from a study of blood T cell repertoires in COVID-19. During active infection, Seattle patients enrolled and were then monitored through disease.

This TCR was recovered from a woman between 45 and 60 years old with COVID-19, enrolled during active disease. The sequencing sample was made of peripheral blood. The chain recombines TRBV24-1 with TRBJ1-2; 9 positions match TRBD1. The CDR3 is CATSEPGTGNYGYTF. The CDR3 DNA is TGTGCCACCAGTGAACCCGGGACAGGGAACTATGGCTACACCTTC.